Presented here are 14 T cell receptor beta chains from one specimen sequenced in a study of blood T cells in healthy people across ages. Alongside a J-beta primer mix, a sample-barcoded 5' primer served in a second PCR lasting about 6 to 11 cycles. TCRdb reprocessed the 5' RACE reads with MiXCR, giving one entry per CDR3 protein. The sample has some 1.4 million distinct CDR3 sequences, 35% to 45% seen once. Sequenced material: blood. These receptors were collected from a woman younger than 30 in good health.

The chain carries TRBV4-1 and TRBJ1-3; D not certain. Per the germline V gene, CDR1 is MGHRA and CDR2 is YSYEKL. Trimming pared 0 bases from V and 2 bases from J, leaving 14 bases between. The CDR3 is made up of 17 amino acids. CDR3 loop: CASSQDLGSLTGNTIYF. CDR3 nucleotide sequence: TGCGCCAGCAGCCAAGATTTGGGATCCTTGACTGGAAACACCATATATTTT.

This clonotype was found a few times. The chain joins TRBV10-3 to TRBJ1-1; the D gene is possibly TRBD1 (5 bases). The germline V gene has CDR1 ENHRY and CDR2 SYGVKD. The CDR3 covers 14 residues. The V end lost 6 bases, the J end lost 1 base, and 12 bases lay between the germline ends. The CDR3 loop reads CAIRGDGGNTEAFF. CDR3 coding DNA: TGTGCCATCAGGGGGGACGGGGGGAACACTGAAGCTTTCTTT.

The chain couples TRBV28 to TRBJ1-5; weak D call: TRBD1 (6 bases). CDR1 MDHEN and CDR2 SYDVKM come from the germline V gene. V was clipped by 0 bases and J by 3 bases, with 12 bases between them. The CDR3 has 16 amino acids. The CDR3 protein is CASSLWGRGANQPQHF. Here the CDR3 DNA reads TGTGCCAGCAGTTTATGGGGGAGGGGGGCCAATCAGCCCCAGCATTTT.

This sequence joins TRBV20-1 and TRBJ2-1; D may be TRBD2 (7 bases). The length of the CDR3 is 16 residues. Trimming removed 6 bases from V and 7 bases from J, with 25 bases in between. Per germline, CDR1 DFQATT and CDR2 SNEGSKA (reference sequence). This CDR3 reads CSAAPFSGGRGNEQFF. CDR3 nucleotides: TGCAGTGCCGCCCCCTTCTCCGGGGGGCGAGGGAATGAGCAGTTCTTC.

The J gene is TRBJ1-2, the V gene TRBV15; 8 nucleotides align to TRBD1. Germline V gene sequence: CDR1 LNHNV, CDR2 YYDKDF (reference sequence). V trimming: 4 bases; J trimming: 2 bases; junction bases outside the gene matches: 0. The CDR3 has 13 residues. The CDR3 sequence is CATSNRGNYGYTF. CDR3 DNA sequence: TGTGCCACCAGCAACAGGGGGAACTATGGCTACACCTTC. Full variable domain (missing parts from reference TRBV15 and TRBJ1-2): DAMVIQNPRYQVTQFGKPVTLSCSQTLNHNVMYWYQQKSSQAPKLLFHYYDKDFNNEADTPDNFQSRRPNTSFCFLDIRSPGLGDTAMYLCATSNRGNYGYTFGSGTRLTVV.

Ten or more counts support this clonotype. This rearrangement joins TRBV4-1 to TRBJ2-5; D remains ambiguous. CDR3 length: 14 residues. V was pared by 1 base and J by 2 bases, with 8 bases between. Looked up from germline, CDR1 is MGHRA and CDR2 is YSYEKL. CDR3 region: CASSQGVIQETQYF. The CDR3 DNA reads TGCGCCAGCAGCCAAGGTGTCATACAAGAGACCCAGTACTTC.

The V gene is TRBV18, the J gene TRBJ1-2; D might be TRBD1 (5 bases). V lost 2 bases and J lost 5, with 12 bases in between. Looked up from germline, CDR1 is KGHSH and CDR2 is LQKENI. This CDR3 spans 14 amino acids. The CDR3 loop reads CASSPAFRAYGYTF. Here the CDR3 DNA reads TGTGCCAGCTCACCAGCCTTCAGGGCGTATGGCTACACCTTC.

This clonotype was detected many times. This chain links TRBV18 with TRBJ1-5, with 7 nucleotides matching TRBD1. The ends lost 3 bases at V and 3 bases at J; junction bases unmatched: 8. CDR1 KGHSH and CDR2 LQKENI come from the germline V gene. The CDR3 spans 16 residues. CDR3 coding DNA: TGTGCCAGCTCACCCGGGACAGTCTTTTCCAATCAGCCCCAGCATTTT. Translation: CASSPGTVFSNQPQHF.

Comments on this clonotype: This may stem from a read error, because a much larger clone lies one nucleotide away. This chain links TRBV29-1 with TRBJ2-1; D not certain. This CDR3 contains 11 residues. CDR1 is SQVTM, CDR2 ANQGSEA, per germline. V was pared by 7 bases and J by 10 bases, with 14 bases between. In DNA, the CDR3 is TGCAGCGGCCCAGTAACCTGGGAGCAGTTCTTC. This encodes CSGPVTWEQFF.

This clonotype was observed a few times. V gene TRBV7-8 combines with J gene TRBJ2-3, with a tentative D call TRBD1 (6 bases). This CDR3 is built from 16 residues. Looked up from germline, CDR1 is SGHVS and CDR2 is FQNEAQ. Trimming took 1 base from V and 1 from J, leaving 12 bases between them. CDR3 DNA sequence: TGTGCCAGCAGCTTAGAGGGGGTTGGGGGCACAGATACGCAGTATTTT. It specifies CASSLEGVGGTDTQYF.

The rearrangement uses TRBV4-1 and TRBJ2-7, with TRBD1 matching 7 bases. CDR1 MGHRA and CDR2 YSYEKL come from the germline V gene. The length of the CDR3 is 15 residues. The V gene end was trimmed by 6 bases and the J gene end by 0 bases; junction bases not matched to a gene: 8. This CDR3 reads CASRPTGDSSYEQYF. The DNA for the CDR3 is TGCGCCAGCAGACCTACAGGGGACAGCTCCTACGAGCAGTACTTC.

The chain carries TRBV6-5 and TRBJ2-5, with 9 bases lining up with TRBD2. The assigned J gene may be wrong: the sequence end matches TRBJ2-7 better. This CDR3 region has 17 residues. Germline-derived CDR1 and CDR2 are MNHEY and SVGAGI. The CDR3 coding sequence is TGTGCCAGCAGTTACTCGATTCGTAATAGCGGGAGCTTCGAGCAGTACTTC. It is translated as CASSYSIRNSGSFEQYF.

The chain recombines TRBV12-3 or TRBV12-4 with TRBJ2-1, with no clear D. CDR3 length: 12 residues. With 1 base removed from V and 12 bases from J, the gap between germline ends came to 10 bases. The CDR3 sequence is CASSLGSAGQFF. The DNA for the CDR3 is TGTGCCAGCAGTTTAGGCAGTGCCGGGCAGTTCTTC.

This sequence joins TRBV20-1 and TRBJ2-1; 7 bases align to TRBD1. CDR1 and CDR2 (germline): DFQATT, SNEGSKA (reference sequence). With V trimmed by 5 bases and J by 7 bases, 5 bases remained unmatched. This CDR3 is 12 amino acids long. Here the CDR3 DNA reads TGCAGTGCTTACAGGGGTATTAATGAGCAGTTCTTC. Encoded protein: CSAYRGINEQFF.